These 24 T cell receptor beta chains originate from one sample sequenced in a study of T-cell memory formation after mild COVID-19. TCRdb re-called the 5' RACE reads with MiXCR, one entry per CDR3 protein. The sample lists more than 350,000 distinct CDR3 sequences, roughly 20% occurring once. Input material: PBMCs or a T cell subset sorted from them (not recorded which). The receptor set was obtained from an adult woman who had mild COVID-19 (a few samples of this study predate the infection). Cell type and time point are not known.

This clonotype was observed a few times. The genes are TRBV25-1 and TRBJ2-3, with 14 nucleotides matching TRBD2. V was pared by 4 bases and J by 3 bases, with 6 bases of the junction left unmatched. The CDR3 contains 17 residues. In germline, CDR1 is MGHDK, CDR2 SYGVNS. CDR3 in DNA: TGTGCCAGCAGTGGGACTAGCGGGGGGCCTCGAACAGATACGCAGTATTTT. Its translation is CASSGTSGGPRTDTQYF.

This clonotype was counted only a few times. The chain couples TRBV10-3 to TRBJ2-1, with 7 bases that match TRBD2. CDR1 is ENHRY, CDR2 SYGVKD, per germline. Trimming cost V 6 bases and J 1 base; bases outside gene matches: 12. The CDR3 sequence is 17 residues long. Written as DNA, the CDR3 is TGTGCCATCAGATCTACGGCGGGAGAATTTTCCTACAATGAGCAGTTCTTC. Translation: CAIRSTAGEFSYNEQFF.

V gene TRBV11-2 combines with J gene TRBJ1-4, with a tentative D call TRBD1 (5 bases). The CDR3 is 14 amino acids. Germline CDR1 SGHAT, CDR2 FQNNGV. Deletions cut 5 bases from V and 6 bases from J, with 13 bases between. CDR3 in DNA: TGTGCCAGCAGCGTCGCCGGGGACTATGAAAAACTGTTTTTT. Residues: CASSVAGDYEKLFF.

This rearrangement joins TRBV6-1 to TRBJ1-6; no clear D. Germline V gene sequence: CDR1 MNHNS, CDR2 SASEGT. V gave up 7 bases and J gave up 9 bases, with 10 bases separating them. This CDR3 comprises 12 residues. CDR3 bases: TGTGCCAGCACCCAATCGGGTTCACCCCTCCACTTT. Translating it yields CASTQSGSPLHF.

The rearrangement uses TRBV6-1 and TRBJ2-5; 10 nucleotides line up with TRBD1. The CDR3 is 15 residues long. Germline V gives CDR1 MNHNS, CDR2 SASEGT. The ends lost 5 bases at V and 4 bases at J; junction bases unmatched: 7. The CDR3 DNA is TGTGCCAGCAGTAAGGACAGGGGGATCGTAGAGACCCAGTACTTC. Translated, it gives CASSKDRGIVETQYF.

CDR3 nucleotide sequence: TGTGCCAGCAGCCAAGTGACGACTTTCTTT. Amino acid sequence: CASSQVTTFF. The rearrangement uses TRBV3-1 and TRBJ1-1; D gene uncertain. The germline V gene has CDR1 LGHDT and CDR2 YNNKEL (reference sequence). The CDR3 has 10 amino acids. V lost 1 base and J lost 12, with 6 bases in between.

The rearrangement joins TRBV5-1 to TRBJ2-5; D remains ambiguous. Trimming stripped 3 bases from V and 3 bases from J, with 3 bases between. Germline values: CDR1 SGHRS, CDR2 YFSETQ. This CDR3 is 11 amino acids long. CDR3 sequence reads: CASSWKETQYF. The CDR3 DNA is TGCGCCAGCAGCTGGAAAGAGACCCAGTACTTC.

This CDR3 reads CASSYSVRRVNTEAFF. The DNA of the CDR3 is TGTGCCAGCAGTTACTCGGTCCGGCGGGTCAACACTGAAGCTTTCTTT. V usage is TRBV6-2 or TRBV6-3 and J usage is TRBJ1-1; D gene ambiguous. CDR3 length: 16 residues. V lost 0 bases and J lost 2, with 13 bases in between. CDR1 MNHEY and CDR2 SVGEGT come from the germline V gene.

The CDR3 loop reads CASSQVVGQGPNTGELFF. The DNA of the CDR3 is TGTGCCAGCAGCCAAGTCGTCGGACAGGGCCCTAACACCGGGGAGCTGTTTTTT. The chain couples TRBV3-1 to TRBJ2-2, with 8 nucleotides matching TRBD1. This CDR3 spans 18 amino acids. The germline V gene has CDR1 LGHDT and CDR2 YNNKEL (reference sequence). V trimming: 1 base; J trimming: 2 bases; junction bases outside the gene matches: 9.

Many counts were recorded for this clonotype. The rearrangement links TRBV20-1 to TRBJ2-1; a possible D gene is TRBD1 (6 bases). The germline CDR1 and CDR2 sequences are DFQATT and SNEGSKA (reference sequence). Trimming removed 7 bases from V and 10 bases from J, with 14 bases in between. The CDR3 consists of 11 residues. The CDR3 sequence is CSVPRGFEQFF. DNA for the CDR3: TGCAGTGTACCCAGGGGTTTCGAGCAGTTCTTC.

The gene calls are TRBV10-3 and TRBJ2-7; 12 bases are shared with TRBD1. Germline assignment: CDR1 ENHRY and CDR2 SYGVKD. The CDR3 has 17 amino acids. The J segment lost 7 bases and the V segment lost 6 bases, leaving 16 bases of the junction unmatched. The CDR3 DNA is TGTGCCATCAGCAAGCACCTAACGGGACAGGGGGCAAGGGAGCAGTACTTC. Protein: CAISKHLTGQGAREQYF.

This clonotype was seen a handful of times. The chain uses TRBV2 and TRBJ2-7, with 7 bases that match TRBD2. The CDR3 contains 14 residues. From germline, CDR1 is SNHLY and CDR2 FYNNEI. The V and J ends lost 10 bases and 5 bases, in that order; junction bases with no gene match: 14. CDR3 nucleotide sequence: TGTGCCAACACCCGACTAGCAGTTACCAACGAGCAGTACTTC. It codes for CANTRLAVTNEQYF.

The genes are TRBV19 and TRBJ1-1, with D possibly matching TRBD1 (5 bases). The CDR3 totals 14 residues. The V gene's germline CDR1 is LNHDA and CDR2 SQIVND (reference sequence). Trimming left V 3 bases short and J 3 bases short, with 11 bases between. CDR3 protein: CASSIPWGDTEAFF. The CDR3, as DNA: TGTGCCAGTAGTATTCCATGGGGGGACACTGAAGCTTTCTTT.

The J gene is TRBJ1-2, the V gene TRBV5-4, with TRBD1 matching 7 bases. The CDR3 totals 16 residues. Germline values: CDR1 SGHNT, CDR2 YYREEE (reference sequence). With 0 bases clipped from V and 6 bases from J, the junction kept 11 bases outside the gene matches. This chain's CDR3 is CASSLVGGVGTDGYTF. Here the CDR3 DNA reads TGTGCCAGCAGCTTGGTAGGGGGCGTTGGAACGGATGGCTACACCTTC.

This clonotype was observed a handful of times. The chain employs TRBV4-1 and TRBJ1-2, with 7 bases that match TRBD1. The CDR3 sequence is 19 residues long. Germline V gene lookup returns CDR1 MGHRA and CDR2 YSYEKL. Germline trimming cut 0 bases from V and 2 bases from J; bases unmatched to any gene: 15. CDR3 DNA sequence: TGCGCCAGCAGCCAAGATTACGGACTTTACCTGACAGGGAACTATGGCTACACCTTC. Translated: CASSQDYGLYLTGNYGYTF.

The CDR3 bases are TGCAGTGCTAGAGATCCTAGCTCCTACGAGCAGTACTTC. Amino acids: CSARDPSSYEQYF. This chain links TRBV20-1 with TRBJ2-7; D uncertain. The CDR3 consists of 13 residues. Trimming stripped 0 bases from V and 0 bases from J, with 6 bases between. The germline CDR1 and CDR2 sequences are DFQATT and SNEGSKA (reference sequence).

This clonotype was seen just once. The chain employs TRBV20-1 and TRBJ1-2; D is undetermined. Germline V gene lookup returns CDR1 DFQATT and CDR2 SNEGSKA (reference sequence). Trimming left V 1 base short and J 5 bases short, with 14 bases between. CDR3 size: 14 residues. Here the CDR3 DNA reads TGCAGTGCTAGAGCGGATCGGGCTGCTTATGGCTACACCTTC. Translation gives CSARADRAAYGYTF.

This chain joins TRBV4-1 and TRBJ2-7; TRBD1 aligns across 7 bases. After removal of 1 base from V and 4 bases from J, the junction contained 7 bases not matched to a gene. The V gene's germline CDR1 is MGHRA and CDR2 YSYEKL. The CDR3 runs to 15 residues. CDR3 sequence reads: CASSQGQGPSYEQYF. CDR3 coding DNA: TGCGCCAGCAGCCAAGGACAGGGACCCTCGTACGAGCAGTACTTC.

This sequence joins TRBV18 and TRBJ2-1; TRBD2 is a possible D gene (6 bases). Germline V lookup: CDR1 KGHSH, CDR2 LQKENI. The CDR3 covers 13 residues. V lost 5 bases to trimming and J lost 7 bases, with 12 bases between them. The CDR3 nucleotides read TGTGCCAGCTCAGAGATGGCGGGGAATGAGCAGTTCTTC. It specifies CASSEMAGNEQFF.

The V call is TRBV6-1, the J call TRBJ2-1, with unresolved D. The V end was cut by 1 base, the J end by 12 bases, with 22 bases between. Looked up from germline, CDR1 is MNHNS and CDR2 is SASEGT. The CDR3 length is 16 residues. CDR3 DNA: TGTGCCAGCAGTGAAGACATTAGTTGGGGTGAAGTTGGGCAGTTCTTC. Protein product: CASSEDISWGEVGQFF.

This clonotype was seen only a few times. The chain carries TRBV18 and TRBJ2-7; a weak D match, TRBD1 (6 bases). Germline CDR1 and CDR2: KGHSH and LQKENI. Trimming stripped 1 base from V and 3 bases from J, with 16 bases between. This CDR3 is 16 amino acids long. CDR3 nucleotides: TGTGCCAGCTCACCACATCGGACAGAAGCCCTCTACGAGCAGTACTTC. Its protein product is CASSPHRTEALYEQYF.

The chain recombines TRBV5-4 with TRBJ2-4, with 7 bases fitting TRBD1. CDR3 length equals 18 residues. Germline V lookup: CDR1 SGHNT, CDR2 YYREEE (reference sequence). After removal of 4 bases from V and 0 bases from J, the junction contained 13 bases not matched to a gene. The CDR3 is CASSPYLGDSLAKNIQYF. CDR3 nucleotide sequence: TGTGCCAGCAGCCCGTACCTGGGGGACAGTCTAGCCAAAAACATTCAGTACTTC.

This clonotype came up many times. The genes are TRBV10-3 and TRBJ2-5; unclear D gene. CDR1 ENHRY and CDR2 SYGVKD come from the germline V gene. V lost 0 bases, J lost 6 bases, and 8 bases lay in between. This CDR3 has 13 amino acids. The CDR3 DNA follows: TGTGCCATCAGTGAGTCACCGCTCCAGACCCAGTACTTC. Translated: CAISESPLQTQYF.

This clonotype was counted between two and nine times. The CDR3 bases are TGCAGTGCTAGAGATCCCCACCGGCGAGCGGGAGGATGGGAGACCCAGTACTTC. Translated, it gives CSARDPHRRAGGWETQYF. This chain joins TRBV20-1 and TRBJ2-5; 9 positions agree with TRBD2. Unmatched junction bases numbered 16, after V lost 0 bases and J lost 5 bases. CDR1 is DFQATT and CDR2 is SNEGSKA in the germline V gene (reference sequence). The CDR3 consists of 18 residues.